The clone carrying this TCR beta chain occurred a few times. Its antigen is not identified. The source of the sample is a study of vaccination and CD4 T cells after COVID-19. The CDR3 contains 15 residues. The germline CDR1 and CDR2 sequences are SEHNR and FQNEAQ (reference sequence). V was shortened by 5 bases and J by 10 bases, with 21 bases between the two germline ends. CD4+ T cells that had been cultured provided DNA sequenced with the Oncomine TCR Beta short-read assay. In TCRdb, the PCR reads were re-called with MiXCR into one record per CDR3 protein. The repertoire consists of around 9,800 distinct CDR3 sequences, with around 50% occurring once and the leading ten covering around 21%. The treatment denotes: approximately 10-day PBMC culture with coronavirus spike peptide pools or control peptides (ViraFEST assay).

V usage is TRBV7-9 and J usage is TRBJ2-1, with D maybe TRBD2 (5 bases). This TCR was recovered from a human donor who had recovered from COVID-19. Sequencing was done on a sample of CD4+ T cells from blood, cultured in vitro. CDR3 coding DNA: TGTGCCAGCAGCCCCCGTCCCGCGGCGGGCGAAGAGCAGTTCTTC. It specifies CASSPRPAAGEEQFF.